One and the same sample provided the 2 T cell receptor beta chains below, sequenced in a study of blood T cell repertoires in COVID-19. Produced via immunoSEQ multiplex PCR; TCRdb's table is partial and in-frame only. The sample gives about 83,000 clones, approximately 90% of which show up once; about 3% is in the top ten. Sequenced sample: peripheral blood. These receptors came from a woman in her 50s with active or convalescent COVID-19.

The V call is TRBV4-3, the J call TRBJ1-3; 7 bases align to TRBD1. The trim removed 3 bases at V and 2 bases at J, leaving 7 bases unmatched. Germline V gives CDR1 LGHNA, CDR2 YSLEER. This CDR3 region has 16 residues. The CDR3 sequence is CASSQFLRGAGNTIYF. CDR3 bases: TGCGCCAGCAGCCAGTTTCTCAGGGGGGCTGGAAACACCATATATTTT.

V usage is TRBV10-3 and J usage is TRBJ1-3; D possibly corresponds to TRBD1 (6 bases). Trimming shortened V by 2 bases and J by 2 bases, and 13 bases separated the two germline ends. The CDR3 runs to 16 residues. The germline V gene encodes CDR1 ENHRY and CDR2 SYGVKD. The CDR3: CAISEVRGKAGNTIYF. As DNA, the CDR3 is TGTGCCATCAGTGAGGTCAGGGGAAAGGCTGGAAACACCATATATTTT.